This TCR beta chain was observed in a study of CD8+ T cells in alopecia areata. Study in general: Treated individuals took tofacitinib by mouth, 5 to 10 mg twice daily.

This clone was detected a few times. Antigen specificity is unknown. The germline V gene has CDR1 SGHDT and CDR2 YYEEEE. The CDR3 totals 14 residues. Trimming pared 0 bases from V and 15 bases from J, leaving 19 bases between. TCR sequencing used cDNA made by reverse transcription of extracted RNA. Profiled with immunoSEQ multiplex PCR; TCRdb holds only in-frame clones, not every one. The table lists roughly 200,000 clones, roughly two fifths of them singletons, with around 0.48% in the top ten. Study-wide findings and caveats: A great number of expanded lesional clones endured in scalp and blood during tofacitinib.

Treatment denoted: oral pan-JAK inhibitor, 5-10 mg twice daily. The sorting of PBMCs gave CD4+ and CD8+ T cells. The gene calls are TRBV5-6 and TRBJ2-1; D ambiguous. The source material was CD4+ T cells sorted from blood, sampled between weeks 30 and 35, from a patient treated with tofacitinib. The clonotype comes from a human donor with alopecia areata. CDR3 in DNA: TGTGCCAGCAGCTTGGGGTTGGGAACCCTTCAACCGTTCTTC. Protein: CASSLGLGTLQPFF.